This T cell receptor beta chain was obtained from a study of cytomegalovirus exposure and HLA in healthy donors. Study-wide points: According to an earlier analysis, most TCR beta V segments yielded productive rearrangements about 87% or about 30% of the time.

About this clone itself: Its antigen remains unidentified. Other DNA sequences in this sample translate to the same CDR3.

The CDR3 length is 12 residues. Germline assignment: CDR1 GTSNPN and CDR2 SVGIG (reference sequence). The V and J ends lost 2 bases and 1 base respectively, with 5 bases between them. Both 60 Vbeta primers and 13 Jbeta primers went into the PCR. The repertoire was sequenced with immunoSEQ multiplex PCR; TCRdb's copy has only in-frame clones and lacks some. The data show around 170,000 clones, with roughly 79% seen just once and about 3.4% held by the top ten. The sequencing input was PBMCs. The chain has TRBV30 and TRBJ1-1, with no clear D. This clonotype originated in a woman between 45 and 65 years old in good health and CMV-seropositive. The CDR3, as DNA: TGTGCCTGGAGTCCTAGGAACACTGAAGCTTTCTTT. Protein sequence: CAWSPRNTEAFF.